This T cell receptor (beta chain) was captured by sequencing in a study of T cells in severe cutaneous drug reactions (dated by TCRdb to the late 2010s). Background for the entire study: Between the early 2010s and the late 2010s, patients were recruited from Taiwan, Thailand and a European registry network. Only patients with a probable or definite SJS/TEN or DRESS diagnosis by RegiSCAR criteria were enrolled. The Naranjo algorithm and the ALDEN drug causality algorithm were used to assign the culprit drug. Blister fluids/cells, PBMC and other biological samples were taken from patients in the acute stage or the recovery stage. The study combined bulk TCR sequencing with single-cell sequencing, quantitative PCR validation, functional assays and transgenic mouse experiments. The libraries were made with iRepertoire multiplex PCR, and the authors referred to a comparison in which iRepertoire and 5' RACE methods, with or without UMI, captured abundant clonotypes to a similar degree. The paper's findings and limits, for the study overall: Whether the public TCR generalizes to SJS/TEN caused by other drugs was noted by the authors as still needing further study. A strong increase in TRBV12-4 usage was observed in CBZ-SJS/TEN patients, with averages of approximately 30% in blister cells and roughly 5% in PBMC. A public TCRbeta CDR3 was found in all seven CBZ-SJS/TEN blister samples (mean around 14%) but was undetectable or scarce in tolerant-control and healthy-donor PBMC.

Sequencing was performed on donors who were patients with carbamazepine-induced Stevens-Johnson syndrome or toxic epidermal necrolysis (CBZ-SJS/TEN). To look for drug-specific clonotypes, next-generation sequencing was used to profile the T cell receptor repertoires of patients with drug-induced severe cutaneous adverse reactions. RNA was isolated from either blister cells of skin lesions or peripheral blood mononuclear cells. For both bulk and single-cell sequencing, libraries were prepared with the iRepertoire multiplex PCR system and TCR subtype-specific primers. Multiplex PCR using primers aimed at the V, D and J gene regions produced the bulk TCR beta libraries. Roughly 95-500 ng of RNA per sample served as input for bulk TCR library preparation. An Illumina MiSeq was used to sequence the bulk TCR beta amplicons. The study's processing was this. Quality control steps removed sample misassignments and low-quality sequencing reads. CDR3 was defined as the amino acids between the V-gene Y[YFLI]C motif and the J-segment [FW]GXGT motif. The IMGT database was followed for TRBV and TRBJ gene assignments and CDR3 clonotypes. TRBV expression in each sample was normalized to the mean expression of the same gene in PBMC from some 40 healthy donors. Reads reprocessed by TCRdb are summarized as one entry per CDR3 protein sequence, and DNA is absent. The V and J calls here are based on TCRdb, not the publication. This sample's listing comprises over 7,000 distinct CDR3 sequences. The top ten clones comprise about 26% of the sample.

Reading the germline V gene gives CDR1 SGDLS and CDR2 YYNGEE. The CDR3, cysteine through phenylalanine, is 13 amino acids long. No DNA is listed. On this clonotype: The antigen it recognizes is unknown.

The sample comprised cells from a skin blister. This specimen's cell subset or site label, per the study, means: unsorted cells from skin lesion blisters. The receptor was isolated from a human donor with a severe cutaneous adverse drug reaction. Here the chain combines TRBV9 and TRBJ1-1. The CDR3 protein sequence reads: CASSDAEATEAFF. Beyond the CDR3, the reference TRBV9 and TRBJ1-1 genes provide the residues; the full variable domain reads: DSGVTQTPKHLITATGQRVTLRCSPRSGDLSVYWYQQSLDQGLQFLIQYYNGEERAKGNILERFSAQQFPDLHSELNLSSLELGDSALYFCASSDAEATEAFFGQGTRLTVV.